A single sample is the source of the 14 T cell receptor beta chains below, sequenced in a study of shared clonotypes between healthy human individuals. Profiled with immunoSEQ multiplex PCR; TCRdb holds only in-frame clones, not every one. This sample has about 1 million clones, with about 75% found just once. What was sequenced was memory CD4+ T cells sorted from blood. As for subset: CD45RA-negative fraction. All receptors come from a young man in good health.

The chain recombines TRBV25-1 with TRBJ1-3, with D uncertain. The length of the CDR3 is 15 residues. Germline V CDR1 and CDR2: MGHDK, SYGVNS. Trimming took off 3 bases at V and 3 bases at J, with 12 bases between the two ends. The CDR3 is CASSDIVPGGNTIYF. CDR3 in DNA: TGTGCCAGCAGTGATATCGTACCAGGTGGAAACACCATATATTTT.

This chain joins TRBV7-3 and TRBJ2-1; either TRBD1 or TRBD2 may supply D (5 bases each). V was cut by 4 bases and J by 0 bases, with 10 bases left in between. Per germline, CDR1 SGHTA and CDR2 FQGTGA. The CDR3 contains 15 residues. The CDR3, as DNA: TGTGCCAGCAGCTCGGGACGAAGCTCCTACAATGAGCAGTTCTTC. Its translation is CASSSGRSSYNEQFF.

The rearrangement links TRBV10-2 to TRBJ2-2, with no clear D. This CDR3 comprises 14 residues. The germline V and J ends were trimmed by 7 bases and 3 bases, with 12 bases remaining between them. The germline gives CDR1 WSHSY, CDR2 SAAADI. CDR3 DNA sequence: TGCGCCAGCAAAATTGCGGTGGACACCGGGGAGCTGTTTTTT. Encoded protein: CASKIAVDTGELFF.

The CDR3 nucleotides read TGTGCCAGCAGGCAATCAACTGTAAGGTTTGGCGGTGAGCAGTTCTTC. It codes for CASRQSTVRFGGEQFF. The V and J genes are TRBV9 and TRBJ2-1; D not certain. V was trimmed by 5 bases and J by 9 bases, leaving 24 bases between them. Germline values: CDR1 SGDLS, CDR2 YYNGEE. The CDR3 extends over 16 amino acids.

Only one count was recorded for this clone. The chain joins TRBV19 to TRBJ1-5, with TRBD1 matching 9 bases. The CDR3 runs 16 residues. With V trimmed by 6 bases and J by 3 bases, 9 bases remained unmatched. Germline-derived CDR1 and CDR2 are LNHDA and SQIVND (reference sequence). This CDR3 reads CASSNHRDRVNQPQHF. As DNA, the CDR3 is TGTGCCAGTAGCAACCACCGGGACAGGGTCAATCAGCCCCAGCATTTT.

This chain's CDR3 is CASSQQGSTEAFF. DNA for the CDR3: TGTGCCAGCAGCCAACAGGGGTCGACTGAAGCTTTCTTT. The V gene is TRBV5-4, the J gene TRBJ1-1; TRBD1 matches at 7 bases. V shed 4 bases and J 5 bases; nucleotides not matched to a gene: 5. CDR1 and CDR2 from the germline V gene are SGHNT and YYREEE (reference sequence). This CDR3 is 13 amino acids long.

On this clone: The sample holds other DNA sequences that translate to the same CDR3. The chain combines TRBV19 with TRBJ2-6, with no clear D. This CDR3 contains 15 residues. V was clipped by 5 bases and J by 0 bases, with 8 bases between them. Germline assignment: CDR1 LNHDA and CDR2 SQIVND (reference sequence). The CDR3 is CASSPDGSGANVLTF. The CDR3 coding sequence is TGTGCCAGTAGTCCGGACGGCTCTGGGGCCAACGTCCTGACTTTC.

The V and J genes are TRBV19 and TRBJ2-3; perhaps D is TRBD1 or TRBD2 (6 bases each). Trimming pared 7 bases from V and 2 bases from J, leaving 10 bases between. The CDR3 covers 13 residues. Germline lookup yields CDR1 LNHDA and CDR2 SQIVND (reference sequence). The CDR3 loop is CASKGGNTDTQYF. CDR3 nucleotides: TGTGCCAGTAAGGGGGGAAACACAGATACGCAGTATTTT.

The rearrangement links TRBV27 to TRBJ2-1, with D perhaps TRBD2 (6 bases). This CDR3 region has 14 residues. CDR1 and CDR2 (germline): MNHEY, SMNVEV (reference sequence). With 4 bases removed from V and 2 bases from J, the gap between germline ends came to 9 bases. The CDR3 spells CASSSRLAYNEQFF. CDR3 sequence (DNA): TGTGCCAGCAGTTCCAGACTAGCCTACAATGAGCAGTTCTTC.

The genes are TRBV7-9 and TRBJ1-1; tentative D call: TRBD1 (5 bases). Trimming pared 3 bases from V and 1 base from J, leaving 12 bases between. The CDR3 spans 15 residues. In germline, CDR1 is SEHNR, CDR2 FQNEAQ (reference sequence). CDR3 bases: TGTGCCAGCAGCTTCGGCGGCAGGGAGAACACTGAAGCTTTCTTT. This sequence encodes CASSFGGRENTEAFF.

This clone was counted ten times or more. The V gene is TRBV19, the J gene TRBJ1-5; no clear D gene. Germline V lookup: CDR1 LNHDA, CDR2 SQIVND (reference sequence). The CDR3 extends over 13 amino acids. V was shortened by 5 bases and J by 4 bases, with 9 bases between the two germline ends. CDR3 loop: CASSLADNQPQHF. CDR3 bases: TGTGCCAGTAGTCTGGCAGATAATCAGCCCCAGCATTTT.

The chain uses TRBV11-2 and TRBJ2-7; D may be TRBD1 (5 bases). The length of the CDR3 is 15 residues. Trimming shortened V by 1 base and J by 2 bases, and 12 bases separated the two germline ends. Germline assignment: CDR1 SGHAT and CDR2 FQNNGV. CDR3 in amino acids: CASSLGQSATYEQYF. The CDR3 nucleotides are TGTGCCAGCAGCTTAGGACAGTCCGCTACCTACGAGCAGTACTTC.

The chain joins TRBV6-6 to TRBJ1-6, with 7 bases aligning to TRBD1. Trimming at V came to 9 bases and at J to 7 bases, leaving 6 bases not matched to a gene. Germline CDR1 is MNHNY and CDR2 is SVGAGI (reference sequence). The CDR3 sequence is 13 residues long. The CDR3: CASTTGDNSPLHF. The CDR3, as DNA: TGTGCCAGTACCACAGGGGACAATTCACCCCTCCACTTT.

The J gene is TRBJ1-4, the V gene TRBV4-1; D might be TRBD1 (6 bases). Trimming stripped 3 bases from V and 0 bases from J, with 14 bases between. Germline V gene lookup returns CDR1 MGHRA and CDR2 YSYEKL. CDR3 length: 17 amino acids. CDR3: CASSHWGSGATNEKLFF. The CDR3 DNA reads TGCGCCAGCAGCCACTGGGGTTCAGGGGCAACTAATGAAAAACTGTTTTTT.